A single sample gave rise to the 15 T cell receptor beta chains below, sequenced in a study of T cells in localized non-small cell lung cancer. Measured with immunoSEQ multiplex PCR; TCRdb has only the in-frame clones, and not every one. The table lists roughly 66,000 clones, under 90% of them singletons. The sequenced sample was peripheral blood, obtained before any cancer treatment. All receptors come from a woman aged 35 to 69 with stage I lung adenocarcinoma.

This CDR3 is CASSLINLNTEAFF. CDR3 nucleotides: TGTGCCAGCAGCTTGATCAATTTGAACACTGAAGCTTTCTTT. The gene calls are TRBV7-2 and TRBJ1-1; D is unclear. The germline CDR1 and CDR2 sequences are SGHTA and FQGNSA. The V end was cut by 3 bases, the J end by 0 bases, with 8 bases between. This CDR3 is built from 14 residues.

The V gene is TRBV6-6, the J gene TRBJ2-5, with D maybe TRBD1 (5 bases). In germline, CDR1 is MNHNY, CDR2 SVGAGI (reference sequence). V lost 0 bases, J lost 2 bases, and 13 bases lay in between. CDR3 size: 16 residues. In DNA, the CDR3 is TGTGCCAGCAGTTACTCGAGCAGGGCTGATCAAGAGACCCAGTACTTC. Its translation is CASSYSSRADQETQYF.

CDR3 DNA sequence: TGTGCCTGGAGACACACGATGGGGACACGGGGCTCACCCCTCCACTTT. Translation gives CAWRHTMGTRGSPLHF. The chain has TRBV30 and TRBJ1-6; the D gene is possibly TRBD1 (6 bases). The germline V gene has CDR1 GTSNPN and CDR2 SVGIG (reference sequence). V was trimmed by 3 bases and J by 10 bases, leaving 22 bases between them. This CDR3 region has 16 residues.

V is TRBV7-9 and J is TRBJ2-5; D assignment may be TRBD1 or TRBD2 (5 bases each). Germline CDR1 and CDR2: SEHNR and FQNEAQ (reference sequence). The CDR3 has 14 amino acids. V lost 5 bases to trimming and J lost 3 bases, with 13 bases between them. The CDR3 sequence: CASSPRGREETQYF. The DNA of the CDR3 is TGTGCCAGCAGCCCGAGGGGCAGGGAAGAGACCCAGTACTTC.

The chain recombines TRBV6-5 with TRBJ2-7; either TRBD1 or TRBD2 may fit D (7 bases each). The V end was cut by 5 bases, the J end by 3 bases, with 11 bases between. This CDR3 is 13 amino acids long. From germline, CDR1 is MNHEY and CDR2 SVGAGI. CDR3 coding DNA: TGTGCCAGCAGTGCAGGGGGGGTCTACGAGCAGTACTTC. This encodes CASSAGGVYEQYF.

Turning to this clone: Other DNA variants within this sample encode the same CDR3. The chain recombines TRBV19 with TRBJ2-1; 10 bases match TRBD1. CDR3 length: 15 amino acids. Losses at the gene ends were 5 bases for V and 8 bases for J; bases not matched to a gene: 9. The germline CDR1 and CDR2 sequences are LNHDA and SQIVND (reference sequence). In DNA, the CDR3 is TGTGCCAGTAGTTTACCGGGACAGGGGTCCCATGAGCAGTTCTTC. It translates to CASSLPGQGSHEQFF. Drawing the rest from reference TRBV19 and TRBJ2-1, the complete variable domain is DGGITQSPKYLFRKEGQNVTLSCEQNLNHDAMYWYRQDPGQGLRLIYYSQIVNDFQKGDIAEGYSVSREKKESFPLTVTSAQKNPTAFYLCASSLPGQGSHEQFFGPGTRLTVL.

This rearrangement joins TRBV19 to TRBJ1-5; possibly TRBD1 for D (6 bases). The CDR3 spans 15 residues. V was trimmed by 3 bases and J by 4 bases, leaving 13 bases between them. Germline CDR1 reads LNHDA; CDR2 reads SQIVND (reference sequence). The chain's CDR3 is CASSISRGSNQPQHF. DNA of the CDR3: TGTGCCAGTAGTATCAGCAGGGGCTCAAATCAGCCCCAGCATTTT.

The V gene is TRBV28, the J gene TRBJ1-1; D uncertain. Germline-derived CDR1 and CDR2 are MDHEN and SYDVKM. The CDR3 totals 15 residues. The ends were cut back, 5 bases at V and 0 bases at J, with 13 bases in the middle. The CDR3 is CASSTSGELNTEAFF. Here the CDR3 DNA reads TGTGCCAGCAGTACCTCTGGGGAGCTGAACACTGAAGCTTTCTTT.

The V gene is TRBV19, the J gene TRBJ1-1; the D gene is possibly TRBD1 (5 bases). V was trimmed by 6 bases and J by 5 bases, leaving 13 bases between them. The germline V gene encodes CDR1 LNHDA and CDR2 SQIVND (reference sequence). The CDR3 length is 13 residues. CDR3 in DNA: TGTGCCAGTAGGACGGGGGGGAGAACTGAAGCTTTCTTT. It yields the protein CASRTGGRTEAFF.

This rearrangement joins TRBV29-1 to TRBJ2-3; 14 bases map to TRBD2. The CDR3 runs to 17 residues. CDR1 and CDR2 from the germline V gene are SQVTM and ANQGSEA. Trimming took 2 bases from V and 5 from J; bases not matched to a gene: 9. The CDR3 loop reads CSVENFPGTSGRDTQYF. The CDR3 bases are TGCAGCGTTGAAAATTTTCCGGGGACTAGCGGGAGAGATACGCAGTATTTT.

In this sample, this clone turned up once. The chain couples TRBV19 to TRBJ2-3, with D unresolved. Germline V gives CDR1 LNHDA, CDR2 SQIVND (reference sequence). The CDR3 has 11 residues. Trimming took off 10 bases at V and 5 bases at J, with 10 bases between the two ends. CDR3 loop: CATQLEDTQYF. For the CDR3, the DNA is TGTGCCACCCAACTGGAAGATACGCAGTATTTT.

The chain links TRBV10-2 to TRBJ2-1, with TRBD1 matching 12 bases. This CDR3 spans 15 amino acids. The germline V gene has CDR1 WSHSY and CDR2 SAAADI. V shed 6 bases and J 9 bases; nucleotides not matched to a gene: 9. CDR3 amino acids: CASRDPGQGASEQFF. The CDR3, as DNA: TGCGCCAGCAGAGATCCGGGACAGGGGGCGAGTGAGCAGTTCTTC.

V is TRBV18 and J is TRBJ1-5, with a tentative D call TRBD1 (5 bases). With 3 bases removed from V and 7 bases from J, the gap between germline ends came to 13 bases. This CDR3 is 14 amino acids long. Germline V gives CDR1 KGHSH, CDR2 LQKENI. CDR3 in DNA: TGTGCCAGCTCACCCCTGGGGGTGGAGCAGCCCCAGCATTTT. It specifies CASSPLGVEQPQHF.

V is TRBV2 and J is TRBJ1-2, with 7 bases fitting TRBD1. V was pared by 9 bases and J by 4 bases, with 11 bases of the junction left unmatched. Germline CDR1 and CDR2: SNHLY and FYNNEI. This CDR3 contains 14 residues. CDR3 residues: CARQGTVEAYGYTF. The CDR3 region has the DNA TGTGCCAGACAGGGGACTGTGGAAGCCTATGGCTACACCTTC. The complete variable domain, with remaining parts taken from reference TRBV2 and TRBJ1-2, reads EPEVTQTPSHQVTQMGQEVILRCVPISNHLYFYWYRQILGQKVEFLVSFYNNEISEKSEIFDDQFSVERPDGSNFTLKIRSTKLEDSAMYFCARQGTVEAYGYTFGSGTRLTVV.

The chain combines TRBV7-9 with TRBJ2-5; TRBD1 might be the D (5 bases). V was clipped by 5 bases and J by 5 bases, with 18 bases between them. The CDR3 has 15 residues. Germline V gene lookup returns CDR1 SEHNR and CDR2 FQNEAQ (reference sequence). The DNA of the CDR3 is TGTGCCAGCAGCCCCGGACACGCCCCAGGGGAGACCCAGTACTTC. Amino acids: CASSPGHAPGETQYF.